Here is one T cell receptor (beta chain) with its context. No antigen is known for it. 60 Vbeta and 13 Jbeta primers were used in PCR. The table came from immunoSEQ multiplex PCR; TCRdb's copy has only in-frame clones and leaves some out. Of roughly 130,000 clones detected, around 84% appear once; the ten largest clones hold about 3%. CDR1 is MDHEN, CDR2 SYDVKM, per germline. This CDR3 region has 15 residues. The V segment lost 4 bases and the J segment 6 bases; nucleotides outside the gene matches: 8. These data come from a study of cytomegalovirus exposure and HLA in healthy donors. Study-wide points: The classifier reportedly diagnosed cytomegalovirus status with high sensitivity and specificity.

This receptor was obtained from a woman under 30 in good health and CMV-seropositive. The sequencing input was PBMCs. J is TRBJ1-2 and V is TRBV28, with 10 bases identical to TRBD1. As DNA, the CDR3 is TGTGCCAGCAGTTCCTTTCGGGGACAGGGGAATGGCTACACCTTC. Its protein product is CASSSFRGQGNGYTF.